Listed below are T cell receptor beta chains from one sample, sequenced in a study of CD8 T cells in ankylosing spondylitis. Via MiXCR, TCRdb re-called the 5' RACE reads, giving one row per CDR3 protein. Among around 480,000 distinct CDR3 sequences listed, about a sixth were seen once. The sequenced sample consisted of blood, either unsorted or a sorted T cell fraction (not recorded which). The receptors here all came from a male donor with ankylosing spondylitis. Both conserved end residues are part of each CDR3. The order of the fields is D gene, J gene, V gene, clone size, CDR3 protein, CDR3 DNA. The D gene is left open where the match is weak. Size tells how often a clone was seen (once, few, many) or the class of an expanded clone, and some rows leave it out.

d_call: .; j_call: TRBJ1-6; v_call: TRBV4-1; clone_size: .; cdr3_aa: CASSPYQGQNSPLHF; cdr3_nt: TGCGCCAGCAGCCCTTATCAAGGACAGAATTCACCCCTCCACTTT
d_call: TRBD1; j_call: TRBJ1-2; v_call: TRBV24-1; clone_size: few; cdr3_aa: CATSDSDRANYGYTF; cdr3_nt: TGTGCCACCAGTGATAGCGACAGGGCAAACTATGGCTACACCTTC
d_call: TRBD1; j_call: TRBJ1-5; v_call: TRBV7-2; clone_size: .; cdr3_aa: CASSLARGRDQPQHF; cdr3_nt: TGTGCCAGCAGCTTAGCCAGGGGGCGCGATCAGCCCCAGCATTTT
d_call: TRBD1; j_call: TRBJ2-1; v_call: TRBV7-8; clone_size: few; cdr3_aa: CASSLKARGLLNEQFF; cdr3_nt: TGTGCCAGCAGCTTAAAAGCCAGGGGGCTTTTGAATGAGCAGTTCTTC
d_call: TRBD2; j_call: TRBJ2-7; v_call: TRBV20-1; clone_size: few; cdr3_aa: CSASGRTYEQYF; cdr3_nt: TGCAGTGCTAGCGGGAGGACCTACGAGCAGTACTTC
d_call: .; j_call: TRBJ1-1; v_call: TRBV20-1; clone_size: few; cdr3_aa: CSGLPGHSRTEAFF; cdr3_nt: TGCAGTGGCCTTCCGGGACACAGTCGGACTGAAGCTTTCTTT
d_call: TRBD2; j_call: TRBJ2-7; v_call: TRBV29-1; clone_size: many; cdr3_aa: CSVDNGGDEQYF; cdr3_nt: TGCAGCGTTGATAATGGGGGGGACGAGCAGTACTTC
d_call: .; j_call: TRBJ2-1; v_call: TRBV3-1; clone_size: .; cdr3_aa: CASSHHGDNEQFF; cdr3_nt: TGTGCCAGCAGCCACCACGGCGACAATGAGCAGTTCTTC
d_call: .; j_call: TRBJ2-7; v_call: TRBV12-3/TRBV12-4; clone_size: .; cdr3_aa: CASSFGGIGEQYF; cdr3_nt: TGTGCCAGCAGTTTCGGCGGGATTGGCGAGCAGTACTTC
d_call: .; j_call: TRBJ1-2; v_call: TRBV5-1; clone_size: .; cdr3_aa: CASSSESRGISGYTF; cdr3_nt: TGCGCCAGCAGCTCGGAGTCCAGGGGTATTTCTGGCTACACCTTC
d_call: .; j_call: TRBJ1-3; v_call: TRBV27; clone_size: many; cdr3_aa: CASSSSGSGGNTIYF; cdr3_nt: TGTGCCAGCAGTTCCAGCGGGTCAGGTGGAAACACCATATATTTT
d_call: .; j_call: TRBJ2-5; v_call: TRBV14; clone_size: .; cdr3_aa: CASSQGGKGETQYF; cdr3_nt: TGTGCCAGCAGCCAAGGAGGGAAGGGAGAGACCCAGTACTTC
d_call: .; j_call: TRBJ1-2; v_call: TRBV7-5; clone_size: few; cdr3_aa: CISVPEVRGGSYGYTF; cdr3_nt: .
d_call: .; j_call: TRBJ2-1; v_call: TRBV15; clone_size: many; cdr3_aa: CATSPRGSAYNEQFF; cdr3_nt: TGTGCCACCAGCCCCCGGGGAAGCGCCTACAATGAGCAGTTCTTC
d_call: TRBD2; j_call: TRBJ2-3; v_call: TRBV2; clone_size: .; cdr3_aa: CASSGTSGVTDTQYF; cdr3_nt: TGTGCCAGCAGTGGGACTAGCGGGGTCACAGATACGCAGTATTTT
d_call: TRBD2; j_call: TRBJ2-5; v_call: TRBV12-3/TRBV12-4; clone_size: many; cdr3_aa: CASSRLAVETQYF; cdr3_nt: TGTGCCAGCAGTAGGCTAGCGGTGGAGACCCAGTACTTC
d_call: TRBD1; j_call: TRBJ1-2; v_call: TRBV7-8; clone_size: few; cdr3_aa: CASSRTGGGYGYTF; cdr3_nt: TGTGCCAGCAGCCGGACAGGGGGCGGCTATGGCTACACCTTC
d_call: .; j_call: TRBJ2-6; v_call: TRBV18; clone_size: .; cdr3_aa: CASSPFGANVLTF; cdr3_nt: TGTGCCAGCTCACCATTTGGGGCCAACGTCCTGACTTTC
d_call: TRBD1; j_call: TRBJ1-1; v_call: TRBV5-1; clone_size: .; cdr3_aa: CASSLSGTGMNTEAFF; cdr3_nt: TGCGCCAGCAGCTTGAGTGGGACAGGGATGAACACTGAAGCTTTCTTT
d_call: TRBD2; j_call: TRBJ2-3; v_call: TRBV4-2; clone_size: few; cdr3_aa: CASSQGGGGADGTDTQYF; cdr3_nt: TGTGCCAGCAGCCAAGGGGGCGGGGGGGCCGACGGCACAGATACGCAGTATTTT
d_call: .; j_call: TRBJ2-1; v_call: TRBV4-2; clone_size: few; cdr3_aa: CASSQDMGYEQFF; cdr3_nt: TGTGCCAGCAGCCAAGATATGGGGTATGAGCAGTTCTTC
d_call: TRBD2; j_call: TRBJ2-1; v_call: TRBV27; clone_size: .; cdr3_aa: CASRPAGDGLYNEQFF; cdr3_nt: TGTGCCAGCAGACCCGCGGGGGACGGACTCTACAATGAGCAGTTCTTC
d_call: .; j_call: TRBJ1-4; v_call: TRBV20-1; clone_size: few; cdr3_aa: CSARPPEKGKEKLFF; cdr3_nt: TGCAGTGCTAGGCCCCCAGAGAAGGGGAAGGAAAAACTGTTTTTT
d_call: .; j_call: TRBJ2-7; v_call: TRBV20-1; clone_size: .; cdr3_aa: CSAAYLTGYEQYF; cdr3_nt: TGCAGTGCTGCTTACCTTACAGGGTACGAGCAGTACTTC
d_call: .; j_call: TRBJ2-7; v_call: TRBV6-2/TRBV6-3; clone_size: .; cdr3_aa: CASSETGPLNEQYF; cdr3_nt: TGTGCCAGCAGCGAGACAGGCCCCCTAAACGAGCAGTACTTC
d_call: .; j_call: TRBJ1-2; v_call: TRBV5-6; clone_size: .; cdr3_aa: CASSSQGTDYGYTF; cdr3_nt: TGTGCCAGCAGCTCTCAGGGAACGGACTATGGCTACACCTTC
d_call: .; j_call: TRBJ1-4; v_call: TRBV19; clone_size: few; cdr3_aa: CASRRGGNEKLFF; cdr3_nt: TGTGCTTCCCGCCGAGGAGGTAATGAAAAACTGTTTTTT
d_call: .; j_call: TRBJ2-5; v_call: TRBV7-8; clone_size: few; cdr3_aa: CASSPGPLQETQYF; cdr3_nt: TGTGCCAGCAGCCCGGGACCGCTGCAAGAGACCCAGTACTTC
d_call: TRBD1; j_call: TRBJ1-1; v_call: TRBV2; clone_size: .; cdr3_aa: CASGDRGAFF; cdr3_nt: TGTGCCAGCGGAGACAGGGGAGCTTTCTTT
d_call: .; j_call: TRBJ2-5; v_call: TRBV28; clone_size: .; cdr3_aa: CASSFAGNQETQYF; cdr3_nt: TGTGCCAGCAGTTTCGCGGGGAACCAAGAGACCCAGTACTTC
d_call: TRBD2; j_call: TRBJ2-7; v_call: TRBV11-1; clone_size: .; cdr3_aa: CASSLGLGPGLAGVKEQYF; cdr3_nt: TGTGCCAGCAGCTTAGGTTTGGGGCCGGGACTAGCGGGAGTGAAGGAGCAGTACTTC
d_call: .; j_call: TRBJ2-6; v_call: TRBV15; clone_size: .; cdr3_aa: CATSRDAAGKVSGANVLTF; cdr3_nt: TGTGCCACCAGCAGAGATGCTGCGGGGAAGGTCTCTGGGGCCAACGTCCTGACTTTC
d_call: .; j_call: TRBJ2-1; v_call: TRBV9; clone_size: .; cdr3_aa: CASSAAGLTYNEQFF; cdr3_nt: TGTGCCAGCAGCGCCGCGGGACTTACCTACAATGAGCAGTTCTTC
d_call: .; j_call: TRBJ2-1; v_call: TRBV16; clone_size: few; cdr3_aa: CASSQISAGNNEQFF; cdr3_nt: TGTGCCAGCAGCCAAATCTCTGCGGGCAACAATGAGCAGTTCTTC
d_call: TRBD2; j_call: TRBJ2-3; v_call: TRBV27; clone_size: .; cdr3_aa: CASTHTWTSGRVTDTQYF; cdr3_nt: TGTGCCAGCACCCACACTTGGACTAGCGGGAGGGTCACAGATACGCAGTATTTT
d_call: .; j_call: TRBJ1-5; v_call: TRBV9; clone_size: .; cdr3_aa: CASSPSGFSNQPQHF; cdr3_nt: TGTGCCAGCAGCCCGTCCGGGTTCAGCAATCAGCCCCAGCATTTT
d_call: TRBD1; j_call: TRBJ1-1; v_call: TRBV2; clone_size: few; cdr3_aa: CASRRTGNTEAFF; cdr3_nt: TGTGCCAGCAGAAGGACAGGGAACACTGAAGCTTTCTTT
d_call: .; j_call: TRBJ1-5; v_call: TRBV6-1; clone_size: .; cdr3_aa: CASSRGGTDQPQHF; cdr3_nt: TGTGCCAGCAGCAGAGGAGGGACGGATCAGCCCCAGCATTTT
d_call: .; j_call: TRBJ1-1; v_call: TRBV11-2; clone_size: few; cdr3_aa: CASSSLSLNTEAFF; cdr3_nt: TGTGCCAGCAGCTCTCTTAGCCTGAACACTGAAGCTTTCTTT
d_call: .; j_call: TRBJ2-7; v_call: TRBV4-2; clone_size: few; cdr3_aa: CASSQGPDSSYEQYF; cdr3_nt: TGTGCCAGCAGCCAGGGTCCCGACAGCTCCTACGAGCAGTACTTC
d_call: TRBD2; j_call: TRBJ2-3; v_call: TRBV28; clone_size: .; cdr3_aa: CASSLKGSGGLARTDTQYF; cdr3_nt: TGTGCCAGCAGTTTAAAAGGGTCGGGGGGACTAGCCCGCACAGATACGCAGTATTTT
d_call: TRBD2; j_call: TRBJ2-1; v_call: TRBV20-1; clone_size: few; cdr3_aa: CSAILAGGYNEQFF; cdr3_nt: TGCAGTGCAATACTAGCGGGAGGGTACAATGAGCAGTTCTTC
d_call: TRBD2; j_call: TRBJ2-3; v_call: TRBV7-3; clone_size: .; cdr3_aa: CASSLKPHSSGGLTDTQYF; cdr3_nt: TGTGCCAGCAGCCTCAAGCCCCACTCAAGCGGGGGACTCACAGATACGCAGTATTTT
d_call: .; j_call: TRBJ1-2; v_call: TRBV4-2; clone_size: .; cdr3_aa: CASSHSADVNYGYTF; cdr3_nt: TGTGCCAGCAGCCATTCGGCAGATGTCAACTATGGCTACACCTTC
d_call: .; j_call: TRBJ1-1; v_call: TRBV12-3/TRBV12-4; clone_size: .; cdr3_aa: CASCLTRLGGRGMNTEAFF; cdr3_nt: TGTGCCAGCTGTTTAACACGGTTAGGAGGGCGCGGGATGAACACTGAAGCTTTCTTT
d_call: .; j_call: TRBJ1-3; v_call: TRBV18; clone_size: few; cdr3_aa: CASSPPDRSTGNTIYF; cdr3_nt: TGTGCCAGCTCACCACCGGACAGATCAACTGGAAACACCATATATTTT
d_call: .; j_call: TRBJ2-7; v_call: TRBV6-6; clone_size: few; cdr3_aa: CASSLADAYEQYF; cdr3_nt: TGTGCCAGCAGTTTGGCAGATGCCTACGAGCAGTACTTC
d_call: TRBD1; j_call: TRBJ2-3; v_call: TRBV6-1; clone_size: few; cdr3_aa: CASNEGGLLTDTQYF; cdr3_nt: TGTGCCAGCAATGAAGGGGGCCTGTTGACAGATACGCAGTATTTT
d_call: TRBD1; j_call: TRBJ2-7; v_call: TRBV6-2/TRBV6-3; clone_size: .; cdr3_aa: CASSYYDRGYEQYF; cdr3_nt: TGTGCCAGCAGTTACTACGACAGGGGCTACGAGCAGTACTTC
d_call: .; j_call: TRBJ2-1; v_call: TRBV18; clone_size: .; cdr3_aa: CASSPPKSSYNEQFF; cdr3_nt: TGTGCCAGCTCACCCCCCAAGAGCTCCTACAATGAGCAGTTCTTC
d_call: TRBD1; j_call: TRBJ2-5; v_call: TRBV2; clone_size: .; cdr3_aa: CASSADRVGAETQYF; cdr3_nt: TGTGCCAGCAGTGCGGACAGGGTGGGTGCGGAGACCCAGTACTTC
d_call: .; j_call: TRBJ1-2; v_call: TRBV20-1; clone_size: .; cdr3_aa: CSARFGAGANYGYTF; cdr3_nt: TGCAGTGCTAGGTTCGGGGCTGGGGCTAACTATGGCTACACCTTC
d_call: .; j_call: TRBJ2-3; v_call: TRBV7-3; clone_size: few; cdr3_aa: CASSLRDGTDTQYF; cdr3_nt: TGTGCCAGCAGCTTAAGAGACGGAACAGATACGCAGTATTTT